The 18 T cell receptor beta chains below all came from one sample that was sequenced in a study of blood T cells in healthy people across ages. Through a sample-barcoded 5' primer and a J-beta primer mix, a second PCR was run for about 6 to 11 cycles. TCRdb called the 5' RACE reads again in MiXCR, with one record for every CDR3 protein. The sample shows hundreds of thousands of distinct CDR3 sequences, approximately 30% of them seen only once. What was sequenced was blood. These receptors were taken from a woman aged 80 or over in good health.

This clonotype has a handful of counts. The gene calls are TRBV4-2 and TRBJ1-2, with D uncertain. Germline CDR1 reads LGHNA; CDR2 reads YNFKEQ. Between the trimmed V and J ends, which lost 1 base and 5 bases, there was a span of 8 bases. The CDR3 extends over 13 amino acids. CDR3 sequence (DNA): TGTGCCAGCAGCCAAGGCCCACAGTATGGCTACACCTTC. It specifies CASSQGPQYGYTF.

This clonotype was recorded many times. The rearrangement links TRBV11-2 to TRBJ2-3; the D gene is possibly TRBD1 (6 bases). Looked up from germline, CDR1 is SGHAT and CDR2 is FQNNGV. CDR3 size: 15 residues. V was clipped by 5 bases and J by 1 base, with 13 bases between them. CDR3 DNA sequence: TGTGCCAGCAGCCAAAGTGCAGGGGGCACAGATACGCAGTATTTT. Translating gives CASSQSAGGTDTQYF.

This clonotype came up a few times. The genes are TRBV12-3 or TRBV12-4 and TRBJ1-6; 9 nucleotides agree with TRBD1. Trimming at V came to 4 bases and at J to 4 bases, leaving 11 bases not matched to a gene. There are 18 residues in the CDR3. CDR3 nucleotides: TGTGCCAGCAGTTCGACTCCCTTGGGACAGGGTTATAATTCACCCCTCCACTTT. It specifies CASSSTPLGQGYNSPLHF.

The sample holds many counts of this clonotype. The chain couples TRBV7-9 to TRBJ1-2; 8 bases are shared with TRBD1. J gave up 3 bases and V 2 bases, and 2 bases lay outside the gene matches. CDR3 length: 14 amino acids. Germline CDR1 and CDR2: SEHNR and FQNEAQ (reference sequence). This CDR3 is CASSLMGQDYGYTF. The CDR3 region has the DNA TGTGCCAGCAGCTTAATGGGACAGGACTATGGCTACACCTTC. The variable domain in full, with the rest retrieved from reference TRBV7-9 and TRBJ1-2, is DTGVSQNPRHKITKRGQNVTFRCDPISEHNRLYWYRQTLGQGPEFLTYFQNEAQLEKSRLLSDRFSAERPKGSFSTLEIQRTEQGDSAMYLCASSLMGQDYGYTFGSGTRLTVV.

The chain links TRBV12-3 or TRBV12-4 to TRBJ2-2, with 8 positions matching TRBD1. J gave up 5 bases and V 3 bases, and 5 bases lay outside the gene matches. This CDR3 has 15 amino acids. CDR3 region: CASSLDRVGTGELFF. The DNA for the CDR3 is TGTGCCAGCAGTTTGGACAGGGTAGGGACCGGGGAGCTGTTTTTT.

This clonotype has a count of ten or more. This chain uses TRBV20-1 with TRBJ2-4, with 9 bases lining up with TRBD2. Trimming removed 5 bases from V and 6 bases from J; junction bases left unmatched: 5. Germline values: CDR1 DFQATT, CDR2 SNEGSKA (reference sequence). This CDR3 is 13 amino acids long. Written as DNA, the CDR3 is TGCAGTGCTGAGCCAGCGGGGGGAAACATTCAGTACTTC. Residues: CSAEPAGGNIQYF.

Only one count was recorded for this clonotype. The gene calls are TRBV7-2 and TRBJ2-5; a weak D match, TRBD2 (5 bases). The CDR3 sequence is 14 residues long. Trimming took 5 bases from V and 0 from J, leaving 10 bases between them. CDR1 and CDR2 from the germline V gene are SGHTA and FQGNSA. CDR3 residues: CASSPGLYQETQYF. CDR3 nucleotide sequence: TGTGCCAGCAGCCCCGGACTGTACCAAGAGACCCAGTACTTC.

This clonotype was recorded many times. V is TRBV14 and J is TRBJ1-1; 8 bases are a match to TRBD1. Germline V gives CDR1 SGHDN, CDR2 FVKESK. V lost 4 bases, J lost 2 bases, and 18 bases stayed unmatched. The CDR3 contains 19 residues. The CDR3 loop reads CASSREVGQEATTNTEAFF. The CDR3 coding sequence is TGTGCCAGCAGCCGAGAAGTGGGACAGGAAGCAACAACCAACACTGAAGCTTTCTTT. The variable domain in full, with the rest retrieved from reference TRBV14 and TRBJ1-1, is EAGVTQFPSHSVIEKGQTVTLRCDPISGHDNLYWYRRVMGKEIKFLLHFVKESKQDESGMPNNRFLAERTGGTYSTLKVQPAELEDSGVYFCASSREVGQEATTNTEAFFGQGTRLTVV.

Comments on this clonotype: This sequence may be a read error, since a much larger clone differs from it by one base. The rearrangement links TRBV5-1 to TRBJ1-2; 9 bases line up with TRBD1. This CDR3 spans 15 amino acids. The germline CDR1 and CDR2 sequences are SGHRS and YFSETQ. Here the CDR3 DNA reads TGCGCCAGCAACTTGGCGGGACAGGGTGGCTATGGCTACACCTTC. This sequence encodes CASNLAGQGGYGYTF.

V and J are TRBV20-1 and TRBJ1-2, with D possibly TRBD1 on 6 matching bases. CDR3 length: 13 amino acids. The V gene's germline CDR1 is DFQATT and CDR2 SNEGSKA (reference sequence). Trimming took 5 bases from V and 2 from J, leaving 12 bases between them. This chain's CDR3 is CSAEGGGNYGYTF. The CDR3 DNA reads TGCAGTGCTGAGGGGGGGGGCAACTATGGCTACACCTTC.

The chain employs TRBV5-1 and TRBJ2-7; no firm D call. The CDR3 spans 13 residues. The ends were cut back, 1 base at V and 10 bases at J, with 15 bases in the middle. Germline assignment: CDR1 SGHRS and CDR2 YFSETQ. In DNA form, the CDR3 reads TGCGCCAGCAGCTTGATACACCGGAAGGCCCAGTACTTC. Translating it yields CASSLIHRKAQYF.

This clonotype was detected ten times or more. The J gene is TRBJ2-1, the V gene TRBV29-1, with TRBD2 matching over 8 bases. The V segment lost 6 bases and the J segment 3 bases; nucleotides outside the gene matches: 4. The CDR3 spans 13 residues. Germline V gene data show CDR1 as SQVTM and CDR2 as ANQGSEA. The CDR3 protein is CSVGGGIYNEQFF. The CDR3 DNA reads TGCAGCGTCGGGGGGGGGATCTACAATGAGCAGTTCTTC.

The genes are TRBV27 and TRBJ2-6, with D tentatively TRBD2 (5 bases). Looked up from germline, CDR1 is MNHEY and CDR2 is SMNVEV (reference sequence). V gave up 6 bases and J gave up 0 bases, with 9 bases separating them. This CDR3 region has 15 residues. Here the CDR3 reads CASSQLASGANVLTF. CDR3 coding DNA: TGTGCCAGCAGCCAGCTAGCCTCTGGGGCCAACGTCCTGACTTTC.

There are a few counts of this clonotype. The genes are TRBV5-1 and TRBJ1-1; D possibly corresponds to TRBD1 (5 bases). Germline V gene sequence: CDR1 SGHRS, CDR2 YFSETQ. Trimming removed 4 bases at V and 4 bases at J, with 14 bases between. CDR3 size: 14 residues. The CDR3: CASSPSPGPTEAFF. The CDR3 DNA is TGCGCCAGCAGCCCTAGTCCGGGGCCCACTGAAGCTTTCTTT.

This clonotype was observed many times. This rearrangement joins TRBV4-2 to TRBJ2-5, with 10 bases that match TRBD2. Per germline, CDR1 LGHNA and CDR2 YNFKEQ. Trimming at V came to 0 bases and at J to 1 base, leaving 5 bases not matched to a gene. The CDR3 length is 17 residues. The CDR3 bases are TGTGCCAGCAGCCAAGACCAACTAGCGGGAAGCCAAGAGACCCAGTACTTC. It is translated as CASSQDQLAGSQETQYF.

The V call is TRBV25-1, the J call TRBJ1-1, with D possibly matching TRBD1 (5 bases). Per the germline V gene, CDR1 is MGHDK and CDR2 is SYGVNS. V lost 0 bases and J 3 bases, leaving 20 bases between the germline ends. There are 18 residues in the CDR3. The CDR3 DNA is TGTGCCAGCAGTGAATATCCGACAGCCAGTATACAAGACACTGAAGCTTTCTTT. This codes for CASSEYPTASIQDTEAFF. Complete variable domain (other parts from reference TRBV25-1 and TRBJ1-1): EADIYQTPRYLVIGTGKKITLECSQTMGHDKMYWYQQDPGMELHLIHYSYGVNSTEKGDLSSESTVSRIRTEHFPLTLESARPSHTSQYLCASSEYPTASIQDTEAFFGQGTRLTVV.

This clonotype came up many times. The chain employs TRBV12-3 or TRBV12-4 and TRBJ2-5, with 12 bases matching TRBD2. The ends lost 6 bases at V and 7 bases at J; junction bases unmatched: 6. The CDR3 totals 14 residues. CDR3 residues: CASRSSGGAGTQYF. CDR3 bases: TGTGCCAGCAGATCTAGCGGGGGGGCGGGGACCCAGTACTTC.

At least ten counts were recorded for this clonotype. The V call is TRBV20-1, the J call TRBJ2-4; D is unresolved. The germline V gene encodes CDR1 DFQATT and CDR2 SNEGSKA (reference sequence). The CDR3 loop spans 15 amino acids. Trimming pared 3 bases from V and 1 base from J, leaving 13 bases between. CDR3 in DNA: TGCAGTGCTAGCAACCTTCAGGATGCCAAAAACATTCAGTACTTC. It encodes CSASNLQDAKNIQYF.